The 14 T cell receptor beta chains reported below all come from one sample, sequenced in a study of T cells in Graves' hyperthyroidism and ophthalmopathy (dated by TCRdb to between 2018 and 2021). Library prep was done by multiplex PCR. Sequencing instrument: Illumina HiSeq 2000. Amplification of TCR beta CDR3 regions was carried out from RNA transcripts. For the first round of RT-PCR on the TCR CDR3, the HTBI primer set was used together with the Qiagen OneStep RT-PCR kit. TCRdb reanalyzed the raw reads on its own, using fastp at Q25 for trimming and MiXCR for clone calling, and kept in-frame beta chains. For every CDR3 protein sequence, its rows merge into one entry that carries the most common genes and DNA. The sample table records around 540,000 distinct CDR3 sequences; about half of these occur just once. The ten largest make up 8% to 8.5% of the sample. The sequencing sample was made of peripheral blood or thyroid tissue (not recorded which). The receptors were gathered from a woman in her late teens or twenties with Graves' hyperthyroidism. Donor details come from another sample of the same person, matched by shared clones.

The rearrangement links TRBV20-1 to TRBJ2-7; 10 nucleotides line up with TRBD1. The CDR3 extends over 17 amino acids. Germline-derived CDR1 and CDR2 are DFQATT and SNEGSKA (reference sequence). With V trimmed by 3 bases and J by 4 bases, 15 bases remained unmatched. As DNA, the CDR3 is TGCAGTGCTAGCCATACTGGACAGGGGGGAATGGGATACGAGCAGTACTTC. Its protein product is CSASHTGQGGMGYEQYF.

This chain connects TRBV24-1 to TRBJ1-3; D remains unclear. V gave up 3 bases and J gave up 2 bases, with 10 bases separating them. The CDR3 length is 15 residues. Germline loops: CDR1 KGHDR, CDR2 SFDVKD. This CDR3 is CATSDAGSTGNTIYF. The CDR3 coding sequence is TGTGCCACCAGTGATGCGGGGTCGACTGGAAACACCATATATTTT.

The rearrangement joins TRBV2 to TRBJ1-4; the D gene is possibly TRBD1 (5 bases). Germline V CDR1 and CDR2: SNHLY, FYNNEI. CDR3 length: 15 amino acids. V was pared by 5 bases and J by 6 bases, with 16 bases between. The CDR3 nucleotides read TGTGCCAGCAGTCTCGGGACTGGGGGGGATGAAAAACTGTTTTTT. Encoded protein: CASSLGTGGDEKLFF.

This clonotype was recorded at least ten times. This chain connects TRBV10-1 to TRBJ2-7; D may be TRBD1 or TRBD2 (5 bases each). This CDR3 comprises 15 residues. Trimming stripped 5 bases from V and 0 bases from J, with 14 bases between. Germline loops: CDR1 WNHNN, CDR2 SYGVQD (reference sequence). In DNA, the CDR3 is TGCGCCAGCAGTATGGGAGCAGGGAGCTCCTACGAGCAGTACTTC. It codes for CASSMGAGSSYEQYF.

For this clonotype: A much larger clonotype is one base distant, so this may be a read error. J is TRBJ2-7 and V is TRBV15; 9 positions match TRBD2. Germline V lookup: CDR1 LNHNV, CDR2 YYDKDF (reference sequence). This CDR3 has 15 amino acids. V lost 0 bases and J lost 6; bases outside the gene matches: 6. CDR3 sequence: CATSRDGASGVEQYF. In nucleotides, the CDR3 is TGTGCCACCAGCAGAGATGGGGCTAGCGGGGTCGAGCAGTACTTC.

This clonotype was counted a few times. This rearrangement joins TRBV24-1 to TRBJ2-5; no clear D. CDR3 size: 16 residues. Trimming pared 9 bases from V and 0 bases from J, leaving 19 bases between. CDR1 and CDR2 (germline): KGHDR, SFDVKD. In DNA form, the CDR3 reads TGTGCCACCTCAACCCCCCAGACAAAGTACCAAGAGACCCAGTACTTC. Translation: CATSTPQTKYQETQYF.

The chain employs TRBV29-1 and TRBJ2-2; D uncertain. CDR1 is SQVTM, CDR2 ANQGSEA, per germline. Deletions cut 3 bases from V and 0 bases from J, with 14 bases between. The CDR3 is 16 residues long. CDR3 in amino acids: CSVDVSLGSNTGELFF. Here the CDR3 DNA reads TGCAGCGTTGATGTTAGCTTAGGGTCGAACACCGGGGAGCTGTTTTTT.

The J gene is TRBJ2-7, the V gene TRBV25-1; D is ambiguous. Germline CDR1 and CDR2: MGHDK and SYGVNS. This CDR3 has 14 residues. Trimming shortened V by 6 bases and J by 2 bases, and 14 bases separated the two germline ends. CDR3 residues: CASSLPSRAYEQYF. CDR3 DNA sequence: TGTGCCAGCAGCTTACCCTCCCGGGCCTACGAGCAGTACTTC.

This clonotype was found a few times. The J gene is TRBJ2-2, the V gene TRBV10-1; TRBD1 is a possible D gene (5 bases). The germline gives CDR1 WNHNN, CDR2 SYGVQD (reference sequence). V lost 4 bases to trimming and J lost 3 bases, with 9 bases between them. The CDR3 length is 14 residues. The CDR3 sequence is CASSVNRYTGELFF. CDR3 DNA sequence: TGCGCCAGCAGTGTGAACAGGTACACCGGGGAGCTGTTTTTT.

This chain connects TRBV25-1 to TRBJ2-5; TRBD1 matches 7 bases. The CDR3 is 16 amino acids. V lost 4 bases and J lost 1; bases outside the gene matches: 9. Germline values: CDR1 MGHDK, CDR2 SYGVNS. The CDR3 bases are TGTGCCAGCAGTGCTACCTCGGGACAGTCCCAAGAGACCCAGTACTTC. Its protein is CASSATSGQSQETQYF.

This clonotype was detected many times. The genes are TRBV25-1 and TRBJ1-1; 8 nucleotides match TRBD1. From germline, CDR1 is MGHDK and CDR2 SYGVNS. V dropped 8 bases and J dropped 4; count of bases not matched to a gene: 9. CDR3 size: 14 residues. Here the CDR3 DNA reads TGTGCCAGCTTATCAAACAGGGGGAGCACTGAAGCTTTCTTT. Its translation is CASLSNRGSTEAFF. Full variable domain (outside the CDR3, taken from reference TRBV25-1 and TRBJ1-1): EADIYQTPRYLVIGTGKKITLECSQTMGHDKMYWYQQDPGMELHLIHYSYGVNSTEKGDLSSESTVSRIRTEHFPLTLESARPSHTSQYLCASLSNRGSTEAFFGQGTRLTVV.

Concerning this clonotype: A read error may be the cause here, since a much bigger clone is one base away. CDR3 sequence reads: CASSTRDEQYF. CDR3 in DNA: TGTGCCAGCAGCACAAGGGACGAGCAGTACTTC. The chain employs TRBV7-6 and TRBJ2-7; D not certain. This CDR3 has 11 residues. The ends were cut back, 5 bases at V and 5 bases at J, with 7 bases in the middle. Germline assignment: CDR1 SGHVS and CDR2 FNYEAQ.

This clonotype has just a few counts. The rearrangement joins TRBV11-2 to TRBJ1-1; D gene uncertain. V gave up 5 bases and J gave up 8 bases, with 12 bases separating them. The CDR3 extends over 12 amino acids. The germline V gene has CDR1 SGHAT and CDR2 FQNNGV. The DNA of the CDR3 is TGTGCCAGCAGCCCTGTAGCATTGGAAGCTTTCTTT. It translates to CASSPVALEAFF.

This clonotype appeared a single time. V is TRBV29-1 and J is TRBJ1-1; TRBD1 matches at 8 bases. V gave up 5 bases and J gave up 6 bases; unmatched junction bases: 8. The CDR3 length is 13 residues. CDR1 is SQVTM, CDR2 ANQGSEA, per germline. CDR3 amino acids: CSVWSGTGSEAFF. In nucleotides, the CDR3 is TGCAGCGTTTGGAGTGGGACAGGATCTGAAGCTTTCTTT.